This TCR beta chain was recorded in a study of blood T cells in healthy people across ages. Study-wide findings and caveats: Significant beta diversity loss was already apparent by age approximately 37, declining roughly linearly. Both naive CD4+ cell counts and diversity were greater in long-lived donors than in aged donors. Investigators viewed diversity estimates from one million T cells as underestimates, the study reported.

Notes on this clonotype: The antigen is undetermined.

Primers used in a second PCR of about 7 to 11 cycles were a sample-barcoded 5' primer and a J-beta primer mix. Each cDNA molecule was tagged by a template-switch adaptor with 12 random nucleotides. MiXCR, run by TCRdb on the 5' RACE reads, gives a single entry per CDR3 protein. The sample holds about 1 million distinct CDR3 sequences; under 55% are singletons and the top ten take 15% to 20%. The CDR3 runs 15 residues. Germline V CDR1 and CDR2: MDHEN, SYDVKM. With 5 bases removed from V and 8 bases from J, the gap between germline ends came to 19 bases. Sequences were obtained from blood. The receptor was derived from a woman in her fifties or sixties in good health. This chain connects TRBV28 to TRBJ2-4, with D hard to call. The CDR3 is CASSPPPPQMDIQYF. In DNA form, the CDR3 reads TGTGCCAGCAGTCCCCCTCCCCCGCAAATGGACATTCAGTACTTC.